These T cell receptor beta chains were read from a single sample in a study of blood T cell repertoires in COVID-19. Assay: immunoSEQ multiplex PCR; the TCRdb copy retains only in-frame clones and omits some. The sample contains about 56,000 clones, roughly 90% of which appear only once. The specimen sequenced was peripheral blood. These receptor sequences come from a human donor in a cohort sampled during active COVID-19. CDR3s include the opening cysteine and the closing phenylalanine or tryptophan. A D gene is named only where the DNA matches it firmly. Clone size, where shown, is once, few, many, or a class for clones that have expanded.

>TRBD1|TRBJ2-7|once|TRBV4-3
TGCGCCAGCAGCCAAGAAGGACAGGGGGGGACTAGCGAGCAGTACTTC
CASSQEGQGGTSEQYF
>.|TRBJ2-2|.|TRBV6-6
TGTGCCAGCAGTCCAAATACAGGGTTCGACACCGGGGAGCTGTTTTTT
CASSPNTGFDTGELFF
>.|TRBJ2-1|.|TRBV10-3
TGTGCCATCCGGTTTGGAGGAAATGAGCAGTTCTTC
CAIRFGGNEQFF
>TRBD1|TRBJ2-1|.|TRBV4-3
TGCGCCAGCAGCCCCGGGACAGTCTCCTACAATGAGCAGTTCTTC
CASSPGTVSYNEQFF
>TRBD2|TRBJ2-2|.|TRBV5-1
TGCGCCAGCAGCTTGGCGGGGGGGCCGGTCGGGGAGCTGTTTTTT
CASSLAGGPVGELFF
>.|TRBJ1-1|.|TRBV5-4
TGTGCCAGCAGCTTACCCCGGGGTACAGAGAACACTGAAGCTTTCTTT
CASSLPRGTENTEAFF
>TRBD1|TRBJ1-5|.|TRBV6-5
TGTGCCAGCAGTTTACACAGGGGTGGTCAGCCCCAGCATTTT
CASSLHRGGQPQHF
>.|TRBJ1-6|.|TRBV2
TGTGCCAGCCAATTACAGGGAATGAGTAATTCACCCCTCCACTTT
CASQLQGMSNSPLHF
>.|TRBJ2-1|.|TRBV5-1
TGCGCCAGCAGTGGACTACCGGACTCCTACAATGAGCAGTTCTTC
CASSGLPDSYNEQFF
>TRBD1|TRBJ1-1|.|TRBV6-2/TRBV6-3
TGTGCCAGCAGCATGGACAGGGCCCCGGGAGCGGCTGAAGCTTTCTTT
CASSMDRAPGAAEAFF
>TRBD1|TRBJ1-1|.|TRBV6-2/TRBV6-3
TGTGCCAGCAGTTCTCACCAGGGGGTATTGAGCACTGAAGCTTTCTTT
CASSSHQGVLSTEAFF
>.|TRBJ2-5|.|TRBV7-9
TGTGCCAGCAGCTTAGCAGGGGTCCAAGAGACCCAGTACTTC
CASSLAGVQETQYF
>.|TRBJ1-2|once|TRBV2
TGTGCCAGCACTAAGGGGGGGGTAGACGGCTACACCTTC
CASTKGGVDGYTF
>.|TRBJ1-2|.|TRBV6-5
TGTGCCAGCAGCCGGACAGAGGTCTATGGCTACACCTTC
CASSRTEVYGYTF
>.|TRBJ1-2|.|TRBV4-3
TGCGCCAGCAGCCAAGTAGGACTAAGGAACTATGGCTACACCTTC
CASSQVGLRNYGYTF
>TRBD1|TRBJ1-6|.|TRBV27
TGTGCCACAAGGGGACAGGGCAATTCACCCCTCCACTTT
CATRGQGNSPLHF
>.|TRBJ1-1|.|TRBV18
TGTGCCAGCTCACCAAGCCAGGTGGGCACTGAAGCTTTCTTT
CASSPSQVGTEAFF
>TRBD1|TRBJ1-3|.|TRBV7-2
TGTGCCAGCAGCCAGGGACAGGAAAACACCATATATTTT
CASSQGQENTIYF
>.|TRBJ2-1|.|TRBV4-3
TGCGCCAGCAGCCACCTTAACAATGAGCAGTTCTTC
CASSHLNNEQFF
>.|TRBJ1-3|.|TRBV25-1
TGTGCCAGCAGTGTAGGACAGACCTCTGGAAACACCATATATTTT
CASSVGQTSGNTIYF
>TRBD2|TRBJ2-1|.|TRBV6-5
TGTGCCAGCAGTCGACTAGCGGTCCGCAATGAGCAGTTCTTC
CASSRLAVRNEQFF
>.|TRBJ2-7|.|TRBV7-3
TGTGCCAGCAGCCCTAGTCTGTTCGGCATCTACGAGCAGTACTTC
CASSPSLFGIYEQYF
>.|TRBJ1-6|.|TRBV7-2
TGTGCCAGCAGCCCCCAGGGACTGCGTAATTCACCCCTCCACTTT
CASSPQGLRNSPLHF
>TRBD1|TRBJ2-7|.|TRBV27
TGTGCCACCGCCCGGGGACAGGGGTTTACGGAGTACTTC
CATARGQGFTEYF
>TRBD1|TRBJ2-7|.|TRBV29-1
TGCAGCGTTGGAGGGCGGCAGGGGGCCCACGAGCAGTACTTC
CSVGGRQGAHEQYF
>TRBD1|TRBJ1-2|.|TRBV5-4
TGTGCCAGCAGATTATCCGGGACAGGCGTTCCCTATGGCTACACCTTC
CASRLSGTGVPYGYTF
>.|TRBJ2-3|.|TRBV6-2/TRBV6-3
TGTGCCAGCAGTTACAAGGGGTTTTCCGCCACAGATACGCAGTATTTT
CASSYKGFSATDTQYF
>TRBD2|TRBJ2-2|.|TRBV3-1/TRBV3-2
TGTGCCAGCAGCCCGACTAGCGGGGGGGCGAACACCGGGGAGCTGTTTTTT
CASSPTSGGANTGELFF
>TRBD2|TRBJ2-3|.|TRBV28
TGTGCCAGCAGTTCGGGACTAGCGGGGGGACCTAGCACAGATACGCAGTATTTT
CASSSGLAGGPSTDTQYF
>.|TRBJ1-4|.|TRBV4-1
TGCGCCAGCAGCCAAGAGGGAGGGCAGAGGAGGACTAATGAAAAACTGTTTTTT
CASSQEGGQRRTNEKLFF
>.|TRBJ1-3|.|TRBV9
TGTGCCAGCAGCGTAGACGCGGGCGCAAGCTCTGGAAACACCATATATTTT
CASSVDAGASSGNTIYF
>TRBD1|TRBJ1-4|.|TRBV27
TGTGCCAGCAGTTTAATTTGGACAGGCGGCGAAAAACTGTTTTTT
CASSLIWTGGEKLFF
>.|TRBJ1-2|.|TRBV7-2
TGTGCCAGCAGCTTAGAGAGCCGGGGCTATGGCTACACCTTC
CASSLESRGYGYTF
>TRBD2|TRBJ2-3|.|TRBV10-1
TGCGCCAGCAGTGAGGGTCTAGCGGGGGGCCCGACAGATACGCAGTATTTT
CASSEGLAGGPTDTQYF
>TRBD1|TRBJ1-4|.|TRBV6-2/TRBV6-3
TGTGCCAGCAGCAACCCGGGACAGGGGATTCTTGGAGAAAAACTGTTTTTT
CASSNPGQGILGEKLFF
>TRBD1|TRBJ2-3|few|TRBV4-3
TGCGCCAGCAGCCAAGAGAGGACAGGGGGCACAGATACGCAGTATTTT
CASSQERTGGTDTQYF
>TRBD2|TRBJ2-3|.|TRBV4-2
TGTGCCAGCAGTCCCGGGACTAGCGGCACAGATACGCAGTATTTT
CASSPGTSGTDTQYF
>TRBD2|TRBJ2-1|.|TRBV7-2
TGTGCCAGCAGCTTAGAGGGCTCGCGGGGGAGGCAGTTCTTC
CASSLEGSRGRQFF
>.|TRBJ1-2|.|TRBV18
TGTGCCAGCTCACCACAGCGGGGCGATAACTATGGCTACACCTTC
CASSPQRGDNYGYTF
>TRBD2|TRBJ2-1|.|TRBV12-3/TRBV12-4
TGTGCCAGCAGTCGAGGAACCGGGGGGGAGCAGTTCTTC
CASSRGTGGEQFF
>TRBD1|TRBJ1-2|once|TRBV6-5
TGTGCCAGCAGTTACTCCAGGGGGTCTGGCTACACCTTC
CASSYSRGSGYTF
>TRBD2|TRBJ2-3|.|TRBV7-2
TGTGCCAGCAGCTTCGCACTCCTAGCGGGGCAGACAGATACGCAGTATTTT
CASSFALLAGQTDTQYF
>TRBD2|TRBJ2-1|.|TRBV3-1/TRBV3-2
TGTGCCAGCAGCCAAGTATACGGCGGGGGTTACAATGAGCAGTTCTTC
CASSQVYGGGYNEQFF
>.|TRBJ2-7|few|TRBV29-1
TGCAGCGTTGTGGTGCGGGGCGAGCAGTACTTC
CSVVVRGEQYF
>TRBD2|TRBJ2-2|.|TRBV18
TGTGCCAGCTCACCTCAGCGGGGGGGCAACACCGGGGAGCTGTTTTTT
CASSPQRGGNTGELFF
>.|TRBJ1-1|.|TRBV20-1
TGCAGTGCTTCTCAGGGGATTGAAGCTTTCTTT
CSASQGIEAFF
>TRBD1|TRBJ1-6|.|TRBV5-6
TGTGCCAGCAGCTTGGGGACAACAGGGGGCGGCCATTCACCCCTCCACTTT
CASSLGTTGGGHSPLHF
>.|TRBJ2-7|.|TRBV29-1
TGCAGCGTTGGAGGCAGAAGCTCCTACGAGCAGTACTTC
CSVGGRSSYEQYF
>.|TRBJ2-7|.|TRBV9
TGTGCCAGCAGCGTAGATCTGGGGCGCGCCTACGAGCAGTACTTC
CASSVDLGRAYEQYF
>.|TRBJ1-5|.|TRBV21-1
TGTGCCAGCAGCTTTACCGGGACAGGGGGCGGACAGCCCCAGCATTTT
CASSFTGTGGGQPQHF
>.|TRBJ1-2|once|TRBV6-2/TRBV6-3
TGTGCCAGCAGTTTGACAGTCTCAGGCTACACCTTC
CASSLTVSGYTF